Listed below are T cell receptor beta chains from one sample, sequenced in a study of blood T cell repertoires in COVID-19. Assay used: immunoSEQ multiplex PCR; TCRdb lists only in-frame clones, some missing. The sample contains approximately 140,000 clones, around 89% of which appear only once. The sample consisted of peripheral blood. The origin of the receptors is a man between 50 and 59 years old with active or convalescent COVID-19. Both conserved end residues are part of each CDR3.

J | length | V | CDR3
TRBJ1-5 | 16 | TRBV5-1 | CASSSGQERSNQPQHF
TRBJ1-6 | 15 | TRBV27 | CASSLSEQGSSPLHF
TRBJ1-1 | 14 | TRBV7-2 | CASSNRGPWAEAFF
TRBJ2-1 | 14 | TRBV29-1 | CSAERGFNYNEQFF
TRBJ1-5 | 15 | TRBV19 | CASSPRDRGNQPQHF
TRBJ1-2 | 13 | TRBV4-3 | CASSQDRGRVYTF
TRBJ1-5 | 14 | TRBV5-8 | CASSFGQGYQPQHF
TRBJ1-5 | 14 | TRBV6-2/TRBV6-3 | CASSSPGRSQPQHF
TRBJ1-1 | 18 | TRBV6-1 | CASSGSGTGLSKGTEAFF
TRBJ2-1 | 16 | TRBV4-3 | CASSQESSGGYNEQFF
TRBJ1-5 | 14 | TRBV24-1 | CATRGQISNQPQHF
TRBJ2-5 | 16 | TRBV4-1 | CASSQEGTAAMETQYF
TRBJ2-7 | 12 | TRBV30 | CAWGQDTYEQYF
TRBJ1-4 | 14 | TRBV30 | CAWSQDRGDEKLFF
TRBJ2-5 | 17 | TRBV24-1 | CATSDPGRERKQETQYF
TRBJ1-4 | 16 | TRBV27 | CASSRRTGATNEKLFF
TRBJ2-7 | 14 | TRBV6-5 | CASSIQGAIYEQYF
TRBJ2-2 | 15 | TRBV19 | CASSPGDRNTGELFF
TRBJ1-1 | 15 | TRBV5-6 | CASSFFGGVNTEAFF
TRBJ1-1 | 13 | TRBV6-5 | CASSPGQGFEAFF
TRBJ2-6 | 16 | TRBV7-9 | CASRPLGNSGANVLTF
TRBJ1-1 | 17 | TRBV23-1 | CASSQFKGQGPNTEAFF
TRBJ2-1 | 13 | TRBV19 | CASSRTTVNEQFF
TRBJ2-2 | 16 | TRBV5-4 | CASSLSPGGLTGELFF
TRBJ1-5 | 16 | TRBV6-5 | CASSYYNRGPNQPQHF
TRBJ2-3 | 16 | TRBV5-4 | CATSLRGLGSTDTQYF
TRBJ2-7 | 14 | TRBV7-2 | CASSLNQGAYEQYF
TRBJ1-5 | 15 | TRBV5-1 | CASRIGVGVNQPQHF
TRBJ2-3 | 16 | TRBV5-4 | CASSLDRVTSTDTQYF
TRBJ2-5 | 14 | TRBV28 | CASSFGGNQETQYF
TRBJ2-7 | 13 | TRBV18 | CASSRARAIEQYF
TRBJ2-7 | 19 | TRBV6-2/TRBV6-3 | CASSTRGRQGANRRYEQYF
TRBJ2-7 | 15 | TRBV5-4 | CASSRPGQGADEQYF
TRBJ2-3 | 18 | TRBV7-2 | CASSLGPVGGARRDTQYF
TRBJ2-2 | 15 | TRBV19 | CASSYSGRGFWELFF
TRBJ2-3 | 16 | TRBV6-2/TRBV6-3 | CASSNVGVLFSDTQYF
TRBJ1-1 | 11 | TRBV4-3 | CASSRGQEAFF
TRBJ1-1 | 14 | TRBV5-6 | CASSLERQGWGAFF
TRBJ1-5 | 17 | TRBV19 | CASSIDEGWDSNQPQHF
TRBJ1-5 | 15 | TRBV3-1/TRBV3-2 | CASSPDSSGNQPQHF
TRBJ1-4 | 15 | TRBV6-2/TRBV6-3 | CASSLTGSTNEKLFF
TRBJ2-3 | 15 | TRBV25-1 | CASSRRGEVTDTQYF